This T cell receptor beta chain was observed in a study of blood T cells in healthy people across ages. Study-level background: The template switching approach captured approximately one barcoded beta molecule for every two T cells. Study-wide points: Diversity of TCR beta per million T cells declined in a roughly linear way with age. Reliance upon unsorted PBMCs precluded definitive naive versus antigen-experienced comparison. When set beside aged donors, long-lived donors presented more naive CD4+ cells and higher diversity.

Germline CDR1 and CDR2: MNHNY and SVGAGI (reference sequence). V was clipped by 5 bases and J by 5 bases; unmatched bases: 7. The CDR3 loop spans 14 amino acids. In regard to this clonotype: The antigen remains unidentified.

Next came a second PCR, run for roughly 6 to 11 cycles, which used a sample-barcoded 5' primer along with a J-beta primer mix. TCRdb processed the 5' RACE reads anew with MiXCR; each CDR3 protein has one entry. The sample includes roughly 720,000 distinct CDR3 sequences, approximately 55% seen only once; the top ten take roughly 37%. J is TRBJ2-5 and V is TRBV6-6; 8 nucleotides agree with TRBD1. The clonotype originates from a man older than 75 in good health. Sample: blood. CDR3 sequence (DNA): TGTGCCAGCAGTAGACAGGGGCAAGGGGAGACCCAGTACTTC. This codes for CASSRQGQGETQYF.